The 14 T cell receptor beta chains reported below all come from one sample, sequenced in a study of blood T cells in healthy people across ages. A J-beta primer mix and a sample-barcoded 5' primer were used in a second PCR of about 7 to 12 cycles. MiXCR was run by TCRdb on the 5' RACE reads, yielding one entry per CDR3 protein. The sample lists approximately 850,000 distinct CDR3 sequences; 58% were seen once. Sample: blood. The receptors come from a man younger than 45 in good health.

The chain has TRBV11-2 and TRBJ2-1; 13 bases agree with TRBD2. Trimming removed 4 bases from V and 7 bases from J; junction bases left unmatched: 4. Germline values: CDR1 SGHAT, CDR2 FQNNGV. CDR3 size: 15 residues. CDR3: CASSSTSGRANEQFF. The DNA of the CDR3 is TGTGCCAGCAGCTCTACTAGCGGGAGGGCGAATGAGCAGTTCTTC.

The chain has TRBV6-5 and TRBJ2-3; weak D call: TRBD2 (5 bases). CDR3 length: 14 residues. The V gene lost 2 bases and the J gene lost 3 bases, with 9 bases spanning the gap. The germline V gene encodes CDR1 MNHEY and CDR2 SVGAGI. The CDR3 loop is CASSYGRGTDTQYF. The CDR3 DNA is TGTGCCAGCAGTTACGGAAGAGGGACAGATACGCAGTATTTT.

The genes are TRBV27 and TRBJ2-7; D gene uncertain. CDR3 length: 16 residues. Trimming stripped 4 bases from V and 2 bases from J, with 18 bases between. The germline gives CDR1 MNHEY, CDR2 SMNVEV (reference sequence). CDR3 region: CASSSPSRVRPYEQYF. The CDR3 DNA reads as TGTGCCAGCAGTTCTCCCTCTAGAGTAAGACCCTACGAGCAGTACTTC.

This chain connects TRBV7-2 to TRBJ2-7; TRBD1 agrees at 7 bases. The germline CDR1 and CDR2 sequences are SGHTA and FQGNSA. J was trimmed by 0 bases and V by 8 bases; bases with no gene match: 4. This CDR3 has 13 amino acids. This CDR3 reads CASERQGSYEQYF. The CDR3 DNA is TGTGCCAGCGAGAGACAGGGCTCCTACGAGCAGTACTTC. The entire variable domain, with the rest obtained from reference TRBV7-2 and TRBJ2-7, is as follows: GAGVSQSPSNKVTEKGKDVELRCDPISGHTALYWYRQSLGQGLEFLIYFQGNSAPDKSGLPSDRFSAERTGGSVSTLTIQRTQQEDSAVYLCASERQGSYEQYFGPGTRLTVT.

This clonotype was seen many times. The chain carries TRBV9 and TRBJ1-2, with 7 bases lining up with TRBD1. Germline-derived CDR1 and CDR2 are SGDLS and YYNGEE. The CDR3 totals 13 residues. V shed 3 bases, J shed 8 bases, and the junction held 7 bases outside the gene matches. CDR3 in DNA: TGTGCCAGCAGCGCAGGGGGATTCGGCGGCTACACCTTC. It encodes CASSAGGFGGYTF.

This chain joins TRBV4-1 and TRBJ2-7; 8 bases match TRBD1. J gave up 2 bases and V 0 bases, and 3 bases lay outside the gene matches. The CDR3 has 15 amino acids. Germline-derived CDR1 and CDR2 are MGHRA and YSYEKL. As DNA, the CDR3 is TGCGCCAGCAGCCAAGAAGACAGGGGAGCCTACGAGCAGTACTTC. Its translation: CASSQEDRGAYEQYF.

This clonotype was observed once. The chain uses TRBV2 and TRBJ2-7; D unclear. V lost 4 bases and J lost 3, with 10 bases in between. Germline assignment: CDR1 SNHLY and CDR2 FYNNEI. CDR3 length equals 13 residues. CDR3 sequence reads: CASSGQANYEQYF. The CDR3 DNA follows: TGTGCCAGCAGTGGCCAGGCCAACTACGAGCAGTACTTC.

This clonotype was recorded once. The chain combines TRBV3-1 with TRBJ1-4; D might be TRBD1 (5 bases). Germline V gives CDR1 LGHDT, CDR2 YNNKEL (reference sequence). The CDR3 totals 13 residues. With 4 bases removed from V and 8 bases from J, the gap between germline ends came to 11 bases. This CDR3 reads CASSRGYREKLFF. CDR3 DNA: TGTGCCAGCAGCCGGGGATACAGGGAAAAACTGTTTTTT. The full variable domain, in which reference TRBV3-1 and TRBJ1-4 provide the parts outside the CDR3, is DTAVSQTPKYLVTQMGNDKSIKCEQNLGHDTMYWYKQDSKKFLKIMFSYNNKELIINETVPNRFSPKSPDKAHLNLHINSLELGDSAVYFCASSRGYREKLFFGSGTQLSVL.

With respect to this clonotype: The junction shows a germline mismatch at one end, possibly a read error. This chain connects TRBV4-2 to TRBJ1-1; D not resolved. The CDR3 is made up of 15 amino acids. Germline V CDR1 and CDR2: LGHNA, YNFKEQ. CDR3 sequence reads: CAGSQDPGMNTEAFF. The DNA of the CDR3 is TGTGCCGGCAGCCAAGATCCGGGGATGAACACTGAAGCTTTCTTT.

This rearrangement joins TRBV5-1 to TRBJ1-1, with D possibly TRBD1 on 5 matching bases. Trimming removed 4 bases from V and 1 base from J, with 23 bases in between. Germline V gene data show CDR1 as SGHRS and CDR2 as YFSETQ. The CDR3 runs 18 residues. This chain's CDR3 is CASSRGGDGFVENTEAFF. The CDR3 DNA sequence: TGCGCCAGCAGCCGCGGGGGGGACGGGTTCGTCGAGAACACTGAAGCTTTCTTT.

J is TRBJ2-1 and V is TRBV11-2, with D tentatively TRBD2 (6 bases). CDR1 is SGHAT and CDR2 is FQNNGV in the germline V gene. The CDR3 consists of 13 residues. Trimming shortened V by 7 bases and J by 3 bases, and 10 bases separated the two germline ends. CDR3 sequence (DNA): TGTGCCAGCAACGCGGGGATCTACAATGAGCAGTTCTTC. Its protein product is CASNAGIYNEQFF.

This clonotype was found a few times. The rearrangement joins TRBV6-1 to TRBJ1-1; D is unclear. The V gene's germline CDR1 is MNHNS and CDR2 SASEGT. The CDR3 has 16 residues. V was shortened by 2 bases and J by 4 bases, with 17 bases between the two germline ends. The CDR3 DNA follows: TGTGCCAGCAGTGAAACCCACGGAAGTGGTAGCACTGAAGCTTTCTTT. This encodes CASSETHGSGSTEAFF.

The chain recombines TRBV20-1 with TRBJ1-2, with D possibly matching TRBD1 (5 bases). Germline V gene sequence: CDR1 DFQATT, CDR2 SNEGSKA (reference sequence). This CDR3 has 14 amino acids. V dropped 0 bases and J dropped 4 bases, with 12 bases sitting between them. This CDR3 reads CSARDRGGTYGYTF. The CDR3 DNA sequence: TGCAGTGCTAGAGATCGGGGGGGAACCTATGGCTACACCTTC.

The V gene is TRBV10-3, the J gene TRBJ2-5; D possibly corresponds to TRBD2 (6 bases). Trimming left V 10 bases short and J 3 bases short, with 15 bases between. CDR3 length: 13 residues. From germline, CDR1 is ENHRY and CDR2 SYGVKD. The CDR3 nucleotides are TGTGCCACCAAACTAGCAACCGAAGAGACCCAGTACTTC. Translated: CATKLATEETQYF.